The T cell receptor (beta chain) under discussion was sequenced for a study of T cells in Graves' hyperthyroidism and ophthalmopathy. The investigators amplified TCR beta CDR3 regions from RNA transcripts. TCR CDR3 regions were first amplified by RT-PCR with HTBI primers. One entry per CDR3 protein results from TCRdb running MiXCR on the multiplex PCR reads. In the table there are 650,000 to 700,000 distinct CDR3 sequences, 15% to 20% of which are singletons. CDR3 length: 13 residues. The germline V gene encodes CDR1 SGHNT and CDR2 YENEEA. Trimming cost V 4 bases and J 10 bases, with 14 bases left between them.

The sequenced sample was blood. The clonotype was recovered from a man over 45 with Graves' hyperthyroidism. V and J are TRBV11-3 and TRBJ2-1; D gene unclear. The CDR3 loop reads CASSSHQFGEQFF. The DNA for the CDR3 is TGTGCCAGCAGCTCCCACCAGTTCGGGGAGCAGTTCTTC. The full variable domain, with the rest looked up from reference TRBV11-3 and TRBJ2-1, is EAGVVQSPRYKIIEKKQPVAFWCNPISGHNTLYWYLQNLGQGPELLIRYENEEAVDDSQLPKDRFSAERLKGVDSTLKIQPAELGDSAVYLCASSSHQFGEQFFGPGTRLTVL.